A single sample is the source of the 14 T cell receptor beta chains below, sequenced in a study of identical twins. Each CDR3 protein is one row after TCRdb ran MiXCR on the 5' RACE reads. The repertoire holds 230,000 or so distinct CDR3 sequences, with around 8.8% as singletons. This sample also appeared in a second study, on yellow fever vaccine responses in identical twins.

Sequenced: CD8+ T cells sorted from blood. The receptors originated from a woman aged 18-35 years in good health.

At least ten counts were recorded for this clonotype. The rearrangement joins TRBV10-3 to TRBJ2-1; 7 bases are shared with TRBD1. The V gene end was trimmed by 10 bases and the J gene end by 1 base; junction bases not matched to a gene: 7. The CDR3 totals 14 residues. Germline V gives CDR1 ENHRY, CDR2 SYGVKD. CDR3 loop: CATRDSWSYNEQFF. In DNA form, the CDR3 reads TGTGCCACCAGGGACAGCTGGTCCTACAATGAGCAGTTCTTC.

This clonotype was recorded at least ten times. The chain links TRBV20-1 to TRBJ2-7; 7 positions match TRBD1. The CDR3 runs to 13 residues. The trim removed 6 bases at V and 4 bases at J, leaving 9 bases unmatched. CDR1 DFQATT and CDR2 SNEGSKA come from the germline V gene (reference sequence). The DNA for the CDR3 is TGCAGTGCCAGACGAACGGGACAGTACGAGCAGTACTTC. This gives the protein CSARRTGQYEQYF.

This clonotype turned up a few times. The chain uses TRBV4-1 and TRBJ1-1; the D is unclear. Looked up from germline, CDR1 is MGHRA and CDR2 is YSYEKL. The CDR3 has 14 amino acids. The ends were cut back, 0 bases at V and 7 bases at J, with 12 bases in the middle. As DNA, the CDR3 is TGCGCCAGCAGCCAAGATCACGGAACAGATGAAGCTTTCTTT. It encodes CASSQDHGTDEAFF.

The chain links TRBV19 to TRBJ1-5, with D unclear. Trimming removed 5 bases from V and 5 bases from J, with 10 bases in between. CDR1 LNHDA and CDR2 SQIVND come from the germline V gene (reference sequence). CDR3 length: 13 amino acids. DNA for the CDR3: TGTGCCAGTAGTCTGGAAGTCGATCAGCCCCAGCATTTT. It specifies CASSLEVDQPQHF.

This clonotype was picked up a small number of times. V and J are TRBV29-1 and TRBJ1-3, with 7 bases aligning to TRBD1. J lost 0 bases, V lost 7 bases, and 3 bases had no gene match. Per the germline V gene, CDR1 is SQVTM and CDR2 is ANQGSEA. The CDR3 extends over 13 amino acids. DNA for the CDR3: TGCAGCGCCCGGACAGGCTCTGGAAACACCATATATTTT. Amino acid sequence: CSARTGSGNTIYF.

This rearrangement joins TRBV5-1 to TRBJ2-5; 12 nucleotides line up with TRBD1. The junction had 6 bases not matched to a gene; V was cut back by 5 bases and J by 4 bases. This CDR3 is 15 amino acids long. CDR1 is SGHRS and CDR2 is YFSETQ in the germline V gene. The CDR3 DNA follows: TGCGCCAGCAGTCCCGGGACAGGGGGCGTAGAGACCCAGTACTTC. Protein: CASSPGTGGVETQYF.

This clonotype was seen ten or more times. This chain links TRBV6-2 or TRBV6-3 with TRBJ2-7; D remains ambiguous. V was clipped by 5 bases and J by 3 bases, with 5 bases between them. Germline V gives CDR1 MNHEY, CDR2 SVGEGT. The CDR3 spans 11 residues. The CDR3 sequence: CASSAIYEQYF. The CDR3 nucleotides are TGTGCCAGCAGTGCCATCTACGAGCAGTACTTC.

This clonotype appeared many times. V usage is TRBV5-6 and J usage is TRBJ2-3; D call uncertain. Germline V CDR1 and CDR2: SGHDT, YYEEEE. This CDR3 has 12 residues. The V end was cut by 4 bases, the J end by 2 bases, with 5 bases between. The CDR3 loop reads CASSQNTDTQYF. In DNA form, the CDR3 reads TGTGCCAGCAGCCAGAACACAGATACGCAGTATTTT.

This clonotype was counted at least ten times. The J gene is TRBJ2-7, the V gene TRBV12-3 or TRBV12-4; 9 bases agree with TRBD1. This CDR3 spans 14 amino acids. V shed 7 bases and J 4 bases; nucleotides not matched to a gene: 8. This CDR3 is CASTIWTGDYEQYF. The CDR3 region has the DNA TGTGCCAGCACCATTTGGACAGGGGATTACGAGCAGTACTTC.

The chain recombines TRBV20-1 with TRBJ2-3; TRBD2 agrees at 11 bases. Unmatched junction bases numbered 16, after V lost 6 bases and J lost 2 bases. This CDR3 is 18 amino acids long. CDR1 and CDR2 (germline): DFQATT, SNEGSKA (reference sequence). The CDR3 protein is CSAPTSGDLPPSTDTQYF. The DNA of the CDR3 is TGCAGTGCCCCGACTAGCGGGGACCTCCCCCCCTCCACAGATACGCAGTATTTT.

At least ten counts were recorded for this clonotype. V gene TRBV5-5 combines with J gene TRBJ2-4; 7 bases agree with TRBD1. The germline gives CDR1 SGHKS, CDR2 YYEKEE (reference sequence). V trimming: 5 bases; J trimming: 3 bases; junction bases outside the gene matches: 5. The CDR3 loop spans 14 amino acids. This CDR3 reads CASRLTGVKNIQYF. In DNA, the CDR3 is TGTGCCAGCAGGCTTACAGGGGTCAAAAACATTCAGTACTTC.

This clonotype was seen many times. The V gene is TRBV6-2 or TRBV6-3, the J gene TRBJ1-5; D is undetermined. The germline V gene has CDR1 MNHEY and CDR2 SVGEGT. The CDR3 length is 13 residues. V was pared by 4 bases and J by 4 bases, with 8 bases between. CDR3 sequence (DNA): TGTGCCAGCAGTTTCGGGCAAAATCAGCCCCAGCATTTT. This gives the protein CASSFGQNQPQHF.

The genes are TRBV5-1 and TRBJ2-3, with a tentative D call TRBD2 (6 bases). The germline V gene encodes CDR1 SGHRS and CDR2 YFSETQ. V lost 6 bases, J lost 6 bases, and 17 bases lay in between. The CDR3 sequence is 14 residues long. The CDR3 reads CASKGTYRWDTQYF. The CDR3 DNA sequence: TGCGCCAGCAAAGGGACTTACCGGTGGGATACGCAGTATTTT. The complete variable domain, with remaining parts taken from reference TRBV5-1 and TRBJ2-3, reads KAGVTQTPRYLIKTRGQQVTLSCSPISGHRSVSWYQQTPGQGLQFLFEYFSETQRNKGNFPGRFSGRQFSNSRSEMNVSTLELGDSALYLCASKGTYRWDTQYFGPGTRLTVL.

The chain recombines TRBV7-2 with TRBJ1-4; D gene unclear. The CDR3 is 15 residues long. V lost 1 base and J lost 0, with 6 bases in between. Germline V gives CDR1 SGHTA, CDR2 FQGNSA. CDR3 loop: CASSLGAATNEKLFF. CDR3 coding DNA: TGTGCCAGCAGCTTAGGAGCAGCAACTAATGAAAAACTGTTTTTT. The variable domain in full, with the rest retrieved from reference TRBV7-2 and TRBJ1-4, is GAGVSQSPSNKVTEKGKDVELRCDPISGHTALYWYRQSLGQGLEFLIYFQGNSAPDKSGLPSDRFSAERTGGSVSTLTIQRTQQEDSAVYLCASSLGAATNEKLFFGSGTQLSVL.